The 3 T cell receptor beta chains below all came from one sample that was sequenced in a study of T cells in Graves' hyperthyroidism and ophthalmopathy. TCR beta CDR3 regions were amplified from RNA. When the TCR CDR3 underwent first-round RT-PCR, the HTBI primer set was used. TCRdb analysed the multiplex PCR reads with MiXCR anew, one entry per CDR3 protein. Among fewer than 450,000 distinct CDR3 sequences listed, roughly 15% were seen once. The sequenced sample consisted of blood. These TCRs come from a woman in her twenties or thirties with Graves' hyperthyroidism that later progressed to Graves' ophthalmopathy.

This clonotype was detected many times. The chain recombines TRBV4-1 with TRBJ1-1; no definite D call. Trimming removed 8 bases from V and 2 bases from J, with 18 bases in between. CDR3 length equals 15 residues. Germline CDR1 is MGHRA and CDR2 is YSYEKL. CDR3: CASGREPQQNTEAFF. As DNA, the CDR3 is TGCGCCAGCGGGAGGGAACCCCAACAAAACACTGAAGCTTTCTTT.

This clonotype appeared many times. The DNA for the CDR3 is TGTGCCAGCAGTTACAACCCTGGCGGCCGTGAGGATACGCAGTATTTT. Amino acid sequence: CASSYNPGGREDTQYF. The chain joins TRBV11-2 to TRBJ2-3, with D unclear. The CDR3 sequence is 16 residues long. The germline V and J ends were trimmed by 6 bases and 6 bases, with 22 bases remaining between them. Germline loops: CDR1 SGHAT, CDR2 FQNNGV.

The chain joins TRBV5-5 to TRBJ2-3, with no clear D. This CDR3 comprises 15 residues. Germline CDR1 is SGHKS and CDR2 is YYEKEE (reference sequence). Trimming left V 2 bases short and J 6 bases short, with 16 bases between. The CDR3 nucleotides read TGTGCCAGCAGCTTTTTTCACACACAAGGGGATACGCAGTATTTT. This codes for CASSFFHTQGDTQYF. Looking up the rest from reference TRBV5-5 and TRBJ2-3 gives the full variable domain: DAGVTQSPTHLIKTRGQQVTLRCSPISGHKSVSWYQQVLGQGPQFIFQYYEKEERGRGNFPDRFSARQFPNYSSELNVNALLLGDSALYLCASSFFHTQGDTQYFGPGTRLTVL.